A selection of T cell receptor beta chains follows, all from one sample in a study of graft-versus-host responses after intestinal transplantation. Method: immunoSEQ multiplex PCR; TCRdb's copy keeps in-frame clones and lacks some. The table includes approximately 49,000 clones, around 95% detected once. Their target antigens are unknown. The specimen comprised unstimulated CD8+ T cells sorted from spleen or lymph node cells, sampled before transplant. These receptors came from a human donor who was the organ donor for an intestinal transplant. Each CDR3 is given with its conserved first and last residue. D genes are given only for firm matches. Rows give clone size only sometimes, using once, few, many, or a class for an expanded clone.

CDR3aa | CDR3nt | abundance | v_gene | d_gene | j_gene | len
CASSPPLGLAGEQFF | TGCGCCAGCAGCCCTCCCTTGGGACTAGCGGGTGAGCAGTTCTTC | few | TRBV4-1 | TRBD2 | TRBJ2-1 | 15
CAWSVIPNTEAFF | TGTGCCTGGAGTGTCATACCGAACACTGAAGCTTTCTTT | . | TRBV30 | . | TRBJ1-1 | 13
CAWSRGLSDEDEQYF | TGTGCCTGGAGTAGGGGACTTAGCGATGAGGACGAGCAGTACTTC | . | TRBV30 | . | TRBJ2-7 | 15
CASSLEETGGTDTQYF | TGTGCCAGCAGCTTAGAGGAGACAGGGGGCACAGATACGCAGTATTTT | . | TRBV7-9 | TRBD1 | TRBJ2-3 | 16
CASSLRENSYEQCF | TGTGCCAGCAGCTTAAGGGAAAACTCCTACGAGCAGTGCTTC | . | TRBV7-2 | . | TRBJ2-7 | 14
CSVYLSGPAIYGYTF | TGCAGCGTCTACCTGTCAGGGCCCGCTATCTATGGCTACACCTTC | few | TRBV29-1 | . | TRBJ1-2 | 15
CASSPSEGGMNTEAFF | TGCGCCAGCAGCCCCTCAGAGGGCGGGATGAACACTGAAGCTTTCTTT | . | TRBV4-3 | . | TRBJ1-1 | 16
CASSQDPEPNEKLFF | TGTGCCAGCAGCCAAGATCCAGAGCCTAATGAAAAACTGTTTTTT | . | TRBV4-2 | . | TRBJ1-4 | 15
CASSFAENGYTF | TGTGCCAGCAGCTTTGCAGAAAATGGCTACACCTTC | . | TRBV5-7 | . | TRBJ1-2 | 12
CASSPQTSGGPYNEQFF | TGTGCCAGCAGCCCCCAGACTAGCGGGGGGCCGTACAATGAGCAGTTCTTC | . | TRBV9 | TRBD2 | TRBJ2-1 | 17
CASSSGTTNTGELFF | TGTGCCAGCAGCAGCGGGACTACGAACACCGGGGAGCTGTTTTTT | . | TRBV7-9 | TRBD2 | TRBJ2-2 | 15
CASSLTWTGQASYEQYF | TGTGCCAGCAGCCTCACGTGGACCGGACAGGCTTCCTACGAGCAGTACTTC | . | TRBV28 | TRBD1 | TRBJ2-7 | 17
CASSKEGANYGYTF | TGTGCCAGCAGCAAAGAGGGAGCTAACTATGGCTACACCTTC | . | TRBV21-1 | . | TRBJ1-2 | 14
CASSDPPGGADEQFF | TGTGCCAGCAGTGACCCCCCAGGGGGCGCGGATGAGCAGTTCTTC | . | TRBV27 | TRBD1 | TRBJ2-1 | 15
CASGSYEQYF | TGTGCCAGCGGCTCCTACGAGCAGTACTTC | . | TRBV28 | . | TRBJ2-7 | 10
CSGGQGGTEAFF | TGCAGCGGCGGACAGGGTGGCACTGAAGCTTTCTTT | . | TRBV29-1 | TRBD1 | TRBJ1-1 | 12
CASSQDLSGLNNEKLFF | TGCGCCAGCAGCCAAGATCTAAGCGGACTGAATAATGAAAAACTGTTTTTT | . | TRBV4-3 | . | TRBJ1-4 | 17
CASSQDGQGAYNSPLHF | TGCGCCAGCAGCCAAGATGGGCAGGGGGCATATAATTCACCCCTCCACTTT | . | TRBV4-3 | TRBD1 | TRBJ1-6 | 17
CASSEFLAVQAGSTSDTQYF | TGTGCCAGCAGTGAATTTTTGGCGGTTCAGGCGGGGTCAACTTCAGATACGCAGTATTTT | . | TRBV6-1 | . | TRBJ2-3 | 20
CASSEAFDRRPGASRLYGYTF | TGTGCCAGCAGTGAAGCCTTTGACCGCCGACCCGGGGCCTCACGCTTGTATGGCTACACCTTC | . | TRBV6-1 | . | TRBJ1-2 | 21
CASSVVGAPNNNEQFF | TGTGCCAGCAGCGTAGTCGGCGCACCTAACAACAATGAGCAGTTCTTC | . | TRBV9 | . | TRBJ2-1 | 16
CASSVWEGGANEKLFF | TGTGCCAGCAGTGTCTGGGAAGGGGGCGCCAATGAAAAACTGTTTTTT | once | TRBV28 | TRBD1 | TRBJ1-4 | 16
CASSYGTGGYEQYF | TGTGCCAGCAGCTACGGGACAGGGGGGTACGAGCAGTACTTC | . | TRBV28 | TRBD1 | TRBJ2-7 | 14
CASSFGTGGSEQYF | TGTGCCAGCAGTTTCGGGACAGGGGGCTCCGAGCAGTACTTC | . | TRBV28 | TRBD1 | TRBJ2-7 | 14
CASSGYGTGAGELFF | TGTGCCAGCAGCGGGTACGGGACAGGGGCCGGGGAGCTGTTTTTT | . | TRBV9 | TRBD1 | TRBJ2-2 | 15
CATSRDRETGYTGELFF | TGTGCCACCAGCAGAGATCGGGAGACAGGGTACACCGGGGAGCTGTTTTTT | . | TRBV15 | . | TRBJ2-2 | 17
CASSIAQGSNQPQHF | TGTGCCAGCAGTATCGCTCAGGGAAGCAATCAGCCCCAGCATTTT | . | TRBV27 | . | TRBJ1-5 | 15
CASNTGGALNEQFF | TGTGCCAGTAATACAGGGGGTGCCTTGAATGAGCAGTTCTTC | . | TRBV19 | TRBD1 | TRBJ2-1 | 14
CASSRSPGVGELFF | TGCGCCAGCAGTCGATCGCCGGGTGTCGGGGAGCTGTTTTTT | . | TRBV23-1 | . | TRBJ2-2 | 14